A single sample is the source of the 16 T cell receptor beta chains below, sequenced in a study of neurological immune-mediated disorders. TCRdb re-derived calls from the 5' RACE reads in MiXCR, one entry per CDR3 protein. The sample yields about 40,000 distinct CDR3 sequences, roughly an eighth seen once. The sample was PBMCs. The receptors shown here come from a woman aged 45 to 65 with HTLV-1-associated myelopathy (HAM/TSP).

In this sample, this clonotype turned up many times. V and J are TRBV24-1 and TRBJ1-2; D might be TRBD1 (6 bases). The V end was cut by 4 bases, the J end by 3 bases, with 8 bases between. CDR3 size: 13 residues. Germline V CDR1 and CDR2: KGHDR, SFDVKD. CDR3 region: CATSEGGYYGYTF. DNA of the CDR3: TGTGCCACCAGTGAAGGGGGGTACTATGGCTACACCTTC.

Ten or more counts support this clonotype. The chain uses TRBV10-3 and TRBJ1-6, with unresolved D. The CDR3 is 17 residues long. V was trimmed by 3 bases and J by 9 bases, leaving 21 bases between them. Germline CDR1 and CDR2: ENHRY and SYGVKD. The CDR3 nucleotides read TGTGCCATCAGTGAAATTTTTTCGGAGTATACGGGTTCACCCCTCCACTTT. As protein: CAISEIFSEYTGSPLHF.

In its sample, this clonotype was seen many times. This chain connects TRBV3-1 to TRBJ2-3; 8 bases agree with TRBD1. The CDR3 is 15 residues long. In germline, CDR1 is LGHDT, CDR2 YNNKEL (reference sequence). V gave up 1 base and J gave up 4 bases; unmatched junction bases: 4. In DNA, the CDR3 is TGTGCCAGCAGCCAAGCAGGGGGCCTAGCAGATACGCAGTATTTT. Protein: CASSQAGGLADTQYF.

This clonotype was found many times. This chain joins TRBV7-9 and TRBJ1-1; a weak D match, TRBD1 (6 bases). CDR1 is SEHNR and CDR2 is FQNEAQ in the germline V gene (reference sequence). The ends were cut back, 5 bases at V and 0 bases at J, with 13 bases in the middle. The CDR3 has 15 amino acids. The CDR3 region has the DNA TGTGCCAGCAGCCCCGGACAGCGCATGAACACTGAAGCTTTCTTT. This translates into CASSPGQRMNTEAFF.

This clonotype was recorded at least ten times. This chain joins TRBV20-1 and TRBJ1-3; 8 bases match TRBD1. CDR3 length: 15 residues. V was pared by 0 bases and J by 10 bases, with 11 bases of the junction left unmatched. Germline-derived CDR1 and CDR2 are DFQATT and SNEGSKA (reference sequence). The CDR3 here is CSARDPTRGQGTIYF. CDR3 nucleotide sequence: TGCAGTGCTAGAGACCCGACCAGGGGGCAAGGGACCATATATTTT.

The sample holds many counts of this clonotype. The rearrangement uses TRBV4-2 and TRBJ1-5; TRBD1 agrees at 7 bases. Germline CDR1 is LGHNA and CDR2 is YNFKEQ. The ends lost 0 bases at V and 1 base at J; junction bases unmatched: 0. This CDR3 has 15 amino acids. CDR3 bases: TGTGCCAGCAGCCAAGAGGACAGGAGCAATCAGCCCCAGCATTTT. Its protein product is CASSQEDRSNQPQHF.

This clonotype has ten or more counts. The V call is TRBV5-1, the J call TRBJ1-1, with unresolved D. Trimming removed 4 bases from V and 11 bases from J, with 15 bases in between. Germline V gene sequence: CDR1 SGHRS, CDR2 YFSETQ. CDR3 size: 12 residues. CDR3: CASSGESGLAFF. CDR3 DNA sequence: TGCGCCAGCAGCGGGGAGTCGGGATTGGCTTTCTTT. The whole variable domain, remainder taken from reference TRBV5-1 and TRBJ1-1, is KAGVTQTPRYLIKTRGQQVTLSCSPISGHRSVSWYQQTPGQGLQFLFEYFSETQRNKGNFPGRFSGRQFSNSRSEMNVSTLELGDSALYLCASSGESGLAFFGQGTRLTVV.

This clonotype was seen ten or more times. V gene TRBV6-6 combines with J gene TRBJ2-1; D gene uncertain. Looked up from germline, CDR1 is MNHNY and CDR2 is SVGAGI (reference sequence). The CDR3 contains 13 residues. V was pared by 6 bases and J by 5 bases, with 11 bases between. The CDR3 spells CASRPAGNNEQFF. CDR3 bases: TGTGCCAGCAGACCTGCTGGGAACAATGAGCAGTTCTTC.

This clonotype was seen at least ten times. The gene calls are TRBV21-1 and TRBJ2-7; the D call of TRBD1 is as the table states it, not checked on the DNA. TRBV21-1 is a recognized pseudogene. The CDR3 runs 13 residues. The CDR3 region is CATPGAGEYEQYF. The CDR3 nucleotides read TGTGCCACCCCTGGGGCCGGGGAGTACGAGCAGTACTTC.

This clonotype appeared many times. The chain has TRBV3-1 and TRBJ2-5; possibly TRBD1 or TRBD2 for D (6 bases each). In germline, CDR1 is LGHDT, CDR2 YNNKEL (reference sequence). The CDR3 runs to 15 residues. Trimming left V 1 base short and J 4 bases short, with 13 bases between. DNA of the CDR3: TGTGCCAGCAGCCAAGGAGGGGGGCGCCGAGAGACCCAGTACTTC. Its translation is CASSQGGGRRETQYF.

The sample holds many counts of this clonotype. This sequence joins TRBV6-2 or TRBV6-3 and TRBJ2-1; TRBD2 agrees at 7 bases. The CDR3 covers 15 residues. CDR1 and CDR2 from the germline V gene are MNHEY and SVGEGT. Trimming at V came to 2 bases and at J to 8 bases, leaving 9 bases not matched to a gene. The CDR3, as DNA: TGTGCCAGCAGTTACGGCGGGGGACTCGGTGATGAGCAGTTCTTC. Translation gives CASSYGGGLGDEQFF.

This clonotype has a count of ten or more. The chain joins TRBV20-1 to TRBJ2-7, with D perhaps matching TRBD1 or TRBD2 (7 bases each). Germline V gene sequence: CDR1 DFQATT, CDR2 SNEGSKA (reference sequence). The CDR3 has 15 residues. Trimming removed 1 base from V and 4 bases from J, with 17 bases in between. This CDR3 reads CSARASGGVVYEQYF. The CDR3 DNA sequence: TGCAGTGCTAGAGCATCAGGGGGGGTTGTGTACGAGCAGTACTTC.

V usage is TRBV7-2 and J usage is TRBJ2-1, with 10 positions matching TRBD2. Germline V gives CDR1 SGHTA, CDR2 FQGNSA. This CDR3 has 15 residues. V lost 6 bases to trimming and J lost 3 bases; unmatched junction nucleotides: 5. The CDR3 DNA is TGTGCCAGCAGACCCGGGACTAGCGACTACAATGAGCAGTTCTTC. This sequence encodes CASRPGTSDYNEQFF.

The sample holds many counts of this clonotype. The rearrangement uses TRBV6-1 and TRBJ2-1, with TRBD2 identical over 13 bases. V trimming: 4 bases; J trimming: 8 bases; junction bases outside the gene matches: 5. The CDR3 contains 15 residues. Germline CDR1 is MNHNS and CDR2 is SASEGT. CDR3 nucleotide sequence: TGTGCCAGCAGTGGTACTAGCGGGGGGGCCGATGAGCAGTTCTTC. This gives the protein CASSGTSGGADEQFF.

This clonotype was seen many times. The chain employs TRBV7-2 and TRBJ2-7, with 9 positions matching TRBD1. The germline CDR1 and CDR2 sequences are SGHTA and FQGNSA. This CDR3 contains 13 residues. The ends lost 4 bases at V and 6 bases at J; junction bases unmatched: 4. The CDR3 loop reads CASSWGQGGEQYF. For the CDR3, the DNA is TGTGCCAGCAGCTGGGGACAGGGCGGCGAGCAGTACTTC.

This clonotype has ten or more counts. This chain links TRBV7-2 with TRBJ2-1, with 7 bases identical to TRBD1. V trimming: 5 bases; J trimming: 0 bases; junction bases outside the gene matches: 7. The length of the CDR3 is 16 residues. Germline CDR1 and CDR2: SGHTA and FQGNSA. This chain's CDR3 is CASSTRQGSSYNEQFF. Here the CDR3 DNA reads TGTGCCAGCAGCACCCGACAGGGAAGCTCCTACAATGAGCAGTTCTTC.